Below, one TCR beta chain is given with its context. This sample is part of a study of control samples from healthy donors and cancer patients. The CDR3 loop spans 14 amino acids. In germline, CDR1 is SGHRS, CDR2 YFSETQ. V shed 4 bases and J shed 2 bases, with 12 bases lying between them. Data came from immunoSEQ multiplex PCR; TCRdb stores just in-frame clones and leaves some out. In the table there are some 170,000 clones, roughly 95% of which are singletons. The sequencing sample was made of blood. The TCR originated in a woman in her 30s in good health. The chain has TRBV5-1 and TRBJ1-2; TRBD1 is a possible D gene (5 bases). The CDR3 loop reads CASSRDGLNYGYTF. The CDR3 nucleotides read TGCGCCAGCAGCAGGGACGGTCTCAACTATGGCTACACCTTC.